This TCR beta chain was identified in a study of cytomegalovirus exposure and HLA in healthy donors. The CDR3 has 17 amino acids. V shed 5 bases, J shed 7 bases, and the junction held 19 bases outside the gene matches. Germline assignment: CDR1 SGHAT and CDR2 FQNNGV. The PCR used 60 Vbeta and 13 Jbeta primers. Measured with immunoSEQ multiplex PCR; TCRdb has only the in-frame clones, and not every one. The table lists 100,000 to 120,000 clones, less than 80% of them singletons, with around 1.3% in the top ten. The chain joins TRBV11-2 to TRBJ1-1, with 7 bases lining up with TRBD1. What was sequenced was PBMCs. The TCR sequence derives from a man between 25 and 39 years old in good health and CMV-seronegative. CDR3 DNA: TGTGCCAGCAGCACCCAAACACAACAGGGGCTAGTAGATGAAGCTTTCTTT. It specifies CASSTQTQQGLVDEAFF.